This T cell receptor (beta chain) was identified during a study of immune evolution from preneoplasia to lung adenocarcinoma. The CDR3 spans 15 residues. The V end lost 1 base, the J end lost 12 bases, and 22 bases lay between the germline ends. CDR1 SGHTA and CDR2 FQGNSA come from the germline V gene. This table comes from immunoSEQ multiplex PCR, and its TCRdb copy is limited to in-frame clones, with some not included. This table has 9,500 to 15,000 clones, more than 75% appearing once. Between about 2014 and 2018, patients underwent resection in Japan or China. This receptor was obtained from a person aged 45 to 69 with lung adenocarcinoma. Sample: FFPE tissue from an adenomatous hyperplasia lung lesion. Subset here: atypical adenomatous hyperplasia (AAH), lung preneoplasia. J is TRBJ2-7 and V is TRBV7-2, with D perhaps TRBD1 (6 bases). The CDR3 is CASSLGPGAGTPLYF. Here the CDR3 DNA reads TGTGCCAGCAGCTTAGGCCCCGGGGCCGGGACACCTTTGTACTTC. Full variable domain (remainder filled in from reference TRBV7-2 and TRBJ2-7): GAGVSQSPSNKVTEKGKDVELRCDPISGHTALYWYRQSLGQGLEFLIYFQGNSAPDKSGLPSDRFSAERTGGSVSTLTIQRTQQEDSAVYLCASSLGPGAGTPLYFGPGTRLTVT.